One and the same sample provided the 6 T cell receptor beta chains below, sequenced in a study of cytomegalovirus exposure and HLA in healthy donors (dated by TCRdb to the late 2010s). Library preparation was by the immunoSEQ multiplex PCR assay. The multiplex PCR relied on a mix of 60 forward primers for TCR Vbeta segments and 13 reverse primers for TCR Jbeta segments. TCRdb holds this immuneACCESS table with in-frame rearrangements only. Some clones are missing; in checked studies, unresolved V genes explain under half, and the rest has no known cause. This sample's clone table shows about 110,000 clones. The ten largest clones add up to 3.7% of the sample. The material sequenced was PBMCs. The receptor set was obtained from a man aged 30-40 years in good health and CMV-seronegative.

The genes are TRBV5-6 and TRBJ2-1, with D possibly being TRBD1 (6 bases). The germline V gene has CDR1 SGHDT and CDR2 YYEEEE. Trimming left V 3 bases short and J 2 bases short, with 15 bases between. The CDR3 length is 16 residues. The CDR3 is CASSSIPRTAYNEQFF. The CDR3 coding sequence is TGTGCCAGCAGCTCTATCCCCCGGACAGCCTACAATGAGCAGTTCTTC.

The chain couples TRBV7-2 to TRBJ2-3, with D unclear. The CDR3 length is 14 residues. CDR1 SGHTA and CDR2 FQGNSA come from the germline V gene. The germline V and J ends were trimmed by 4 bases and 2 bases, with 10 bases remaining between them. In nucleotides, the CDR3 is TGTGCCAGCAGCTCCGTTCAGTACACAGATACGCAGTATTTT. Translating gives CASSSVQYTDTQYF.

In DNA form, the CDR3 reads TGTGCCAGCAGCGTTACAGGGGAATCAGCCCAGCATTTT. Its protein product is CASSVTGESAQHF. The chain links TRBV7-9 to TRBJ1-5, with 7 nucleotides matching TRBD1. V lost 5 bases to trimming and J lost 11 bases; unmatched junction nucleotides: 9. Germline CDR1 and CDR2: SEHNR and FQNEAQ (reference sequence). This CDR3 is 13 amino acids long. Using reference TRBV7-9 and TRBJ1-5 for the parts outside the CDR3, the full variable domain is DTGVSQNPRHKITKRGQNVTFRCDPISEHNRLYWYRQTLGQGPEFLTYFQNEAQLEKSRLLSDRFSAERPKGSFSTLEIQRTEQGDSAMYLCASSVTGESAQHFGDGTRLSIL.

The V call is TRBV5-6, the J call TRBJ2-3; D is unclear. The germline V and J ends were trimmed by 0 bases and 2 bases, with 13 bases remaining between them. The CDR3 is 16 residues long. From germline, CDR1 is SGHDT and CDR2 YYEEEE. CDR3 protein: CASSLGLPLDTDTQYF. In nucleotides, the CDR3 is TGTGCCAGCAGCTTGGGACTCCCTCTTGACACAGATACGCAGTATTTT.

The chain uses TRBV5-1 and TRBJ2-2, with TRBD1 matching over 7 bases. The CDR3 runs 16 residues. Germline V gene lookup returns CDR1 SGHRS and CDR2 YFSETQ. V lost 4 bases to trimming and J lost 0 bases; unmatched junction nucleotides: 6. CDR3 sequence reads: CASSTRTGSNTGELFF. CDR3 coding DNA: TGCGCCAGCAGCACTCGGACAGGTTCGAACACCGGGGAGCTGTTTTTT.

The chain employs TRBV18 and TRBJ1-3; 8 bases are a match to TRBD1. The CDR3 covers 16 residues. CDR1 is KGHSH and CDR2 is LQKENI in the germline V gene. With V trimmed by 3 bases and J by 0 bases, 4 bases remained unmatched. This chain's CDR3 is CASSPWTGSSGNTIYF. The CDR3 DNA follows: TGTGCCAGCTCACCTTGGACAGGGAGCTCTGGAAACACCATATATTTT.